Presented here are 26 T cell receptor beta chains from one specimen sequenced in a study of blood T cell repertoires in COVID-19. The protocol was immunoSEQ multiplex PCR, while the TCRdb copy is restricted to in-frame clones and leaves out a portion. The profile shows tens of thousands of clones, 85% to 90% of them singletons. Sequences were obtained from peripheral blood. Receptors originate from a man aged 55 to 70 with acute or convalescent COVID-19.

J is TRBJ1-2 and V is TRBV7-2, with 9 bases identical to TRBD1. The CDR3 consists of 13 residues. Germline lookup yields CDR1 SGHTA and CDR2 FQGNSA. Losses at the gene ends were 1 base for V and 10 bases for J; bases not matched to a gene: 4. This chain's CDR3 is CASSLVRDRDYTF. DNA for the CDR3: TGTGCCAGCAGCTTAGTTAGGGACAGGGACTACACCTTC. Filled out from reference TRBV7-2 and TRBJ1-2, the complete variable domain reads GAGVSQSPSNKVTEKGKDVELRCDPISGHTALYWYRQSLGQGLEFLIYFQGNSAPDKSGLPSDRFSAERTGGSVSTLTIQRTQQEDSAVYLCASSLVRDRDYTFGSGTRLTVV.

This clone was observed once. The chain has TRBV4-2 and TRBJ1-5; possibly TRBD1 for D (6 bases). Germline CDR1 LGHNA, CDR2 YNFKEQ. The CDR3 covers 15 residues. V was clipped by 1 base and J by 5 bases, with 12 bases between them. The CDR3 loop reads CASSQVDRNYQPQHF. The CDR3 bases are TGTGCCAGCAGCCAAGTGGACAGAAACTATCAGCCCCAGCATTTT.

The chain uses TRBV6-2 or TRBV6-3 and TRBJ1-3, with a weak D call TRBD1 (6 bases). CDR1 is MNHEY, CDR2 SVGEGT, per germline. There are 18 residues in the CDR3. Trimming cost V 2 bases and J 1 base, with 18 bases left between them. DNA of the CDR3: TGTGCCAGCAGTTACCGTCCCGGGACACTCCGATCTGGAAACACCATATATTTT. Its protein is CASSYRPGTLRSGNTIYF.

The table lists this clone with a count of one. CDR3: CASSRTGGNQPQHF. For the CDR3, the DNA is TGTGCCAGCAGTCGGACAGGGGGCAATCAGCCCCAGCATTTT. This chain links TRBV9 with TRBJ1-5; 9 bases match TRBD1. Germline V lookup: CDR1 SGDLS, CDR2 YYNGEE. V was clipped by 5 bases and J by 2 bases; unmatched bases: 2. This CDR3 region has 14 residues.

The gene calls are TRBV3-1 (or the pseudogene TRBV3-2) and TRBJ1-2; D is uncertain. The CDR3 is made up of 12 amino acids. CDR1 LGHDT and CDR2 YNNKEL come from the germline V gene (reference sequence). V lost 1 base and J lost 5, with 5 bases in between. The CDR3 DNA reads TGTGCCAGCAGCCAAGGAGTTTATGGCTACACCTTC. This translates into CASSQGVYGYTF.

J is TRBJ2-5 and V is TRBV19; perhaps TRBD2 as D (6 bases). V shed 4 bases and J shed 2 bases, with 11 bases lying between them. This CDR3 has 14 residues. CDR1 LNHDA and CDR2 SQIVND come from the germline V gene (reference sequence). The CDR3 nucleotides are TGTGCCAGTAGTAGAGGGACTCTTCAAGAGACCCAGTACTTC. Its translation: CASSRGTLQETQYF.

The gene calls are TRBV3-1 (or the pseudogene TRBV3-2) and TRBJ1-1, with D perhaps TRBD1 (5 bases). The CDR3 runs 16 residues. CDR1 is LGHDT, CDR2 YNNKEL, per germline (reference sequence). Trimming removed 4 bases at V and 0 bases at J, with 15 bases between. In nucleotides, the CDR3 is TGTGCCAGCAGCCCTTATCGACAGACGATGAACACTGAAGCTTTCTTT. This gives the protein CASSPYRQTMNTEAFF.

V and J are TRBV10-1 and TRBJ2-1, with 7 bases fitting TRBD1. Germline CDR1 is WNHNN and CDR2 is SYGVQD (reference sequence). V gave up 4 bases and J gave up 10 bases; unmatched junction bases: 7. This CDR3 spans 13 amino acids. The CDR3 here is CASSGRGGREQFF. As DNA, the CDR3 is TGCGCCAGCAGTGGTCGAGGGGGCCGGGAGCAGTTCTTC.

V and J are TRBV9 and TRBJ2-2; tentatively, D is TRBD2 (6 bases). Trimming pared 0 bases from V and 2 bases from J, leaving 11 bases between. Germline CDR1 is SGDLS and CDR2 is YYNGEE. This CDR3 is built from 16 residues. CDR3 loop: CASSVVSSANTGELFF. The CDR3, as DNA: TGTGCCAGCAGCGTAGTCTCTAGCGCCAACACCGGGGAGCTGTTTTTT.

This CDR3 is CASSSQSYGYTF. The CDR3 DNA follows: TGTGCCAGCAGCTCACAGAGCTATGGCTACACCTTC. This chain connects TRBV11-2 to TRBJ1-2; D unclear. The CDR3 loop spans 12 amino acids. V was shortened by 4 bases and J by 4 bases, with 7 bases between the two germline ends. Germline V gene sequence: CDR1 SGHAT, CDR2 FQNNGV.

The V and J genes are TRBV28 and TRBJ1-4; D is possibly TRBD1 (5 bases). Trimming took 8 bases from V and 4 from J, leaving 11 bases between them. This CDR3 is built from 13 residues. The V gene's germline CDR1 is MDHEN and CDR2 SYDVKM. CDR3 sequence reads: CASARVNNEKLFF. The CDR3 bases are TGTGCCAGCGCCAGGGTTAATAATGAAAAACTGTTTTTT.

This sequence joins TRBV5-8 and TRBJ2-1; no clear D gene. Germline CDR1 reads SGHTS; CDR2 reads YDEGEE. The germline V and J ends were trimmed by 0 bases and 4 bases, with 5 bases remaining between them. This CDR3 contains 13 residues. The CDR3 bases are TGTGCCAGCAGCTTGGCACAGTACAATGAGCAGTTCTTC. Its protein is CASSLAQYNEQFF.

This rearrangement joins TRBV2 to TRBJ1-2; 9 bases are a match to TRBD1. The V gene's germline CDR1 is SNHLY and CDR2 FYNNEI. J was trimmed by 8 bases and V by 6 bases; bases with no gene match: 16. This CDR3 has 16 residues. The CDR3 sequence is CASSPNLRDRAVGYTF. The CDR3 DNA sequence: TGTGCCAGCAGCCCAAATTTACGGGACAGGGCGGTCGGCTACACCTTC.

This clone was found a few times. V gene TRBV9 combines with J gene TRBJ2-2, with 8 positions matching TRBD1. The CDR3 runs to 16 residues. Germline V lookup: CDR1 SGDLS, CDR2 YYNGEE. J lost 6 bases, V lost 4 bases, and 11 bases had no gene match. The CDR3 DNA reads TGTGCCAGCAGCAGATCGACAGGGGTGGTCCCCGGGGAGCTGTTTTTT. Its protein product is CASSRSTGVVPGELFF.

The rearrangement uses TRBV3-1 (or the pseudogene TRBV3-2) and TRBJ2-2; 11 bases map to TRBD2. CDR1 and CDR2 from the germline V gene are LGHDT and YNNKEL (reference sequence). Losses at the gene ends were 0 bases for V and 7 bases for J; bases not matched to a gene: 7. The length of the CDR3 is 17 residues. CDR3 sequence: CASSQEIAGGPGGELFF. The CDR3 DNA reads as TGTGCCAGCAGCCAAGAAATAGCGGGGGGGCCAGGCGGGGAGCTGTTTTTT.

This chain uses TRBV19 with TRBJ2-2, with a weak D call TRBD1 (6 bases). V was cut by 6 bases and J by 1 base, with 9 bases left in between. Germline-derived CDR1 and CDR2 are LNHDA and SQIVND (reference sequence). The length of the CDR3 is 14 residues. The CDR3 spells CASRSGQNTGELFF. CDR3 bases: TGTGCCAGTAGATCGGGACAGAACACCGGGGAGCTGTTTTTT.

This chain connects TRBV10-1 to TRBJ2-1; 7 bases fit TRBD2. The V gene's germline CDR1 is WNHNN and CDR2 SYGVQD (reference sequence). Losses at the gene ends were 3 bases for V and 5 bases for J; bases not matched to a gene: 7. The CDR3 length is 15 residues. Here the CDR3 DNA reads TGCGCCAGCAGTGATCCAGCGGGATCGGACAATGAGCAGTTCTTC. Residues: CASSDPAGSDNEQFF.

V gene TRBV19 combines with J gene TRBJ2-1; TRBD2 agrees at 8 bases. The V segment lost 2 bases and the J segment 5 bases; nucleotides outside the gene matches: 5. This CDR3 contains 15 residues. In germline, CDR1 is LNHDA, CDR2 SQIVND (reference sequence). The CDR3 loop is CASSISGGDHNEQFF. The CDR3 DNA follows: TGTGCCAGTAGTATATCGGGAGGGGACCACAATGAGCAGTTCTTC. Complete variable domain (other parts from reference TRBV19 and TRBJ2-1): DGGITQSPKYLFRKEGQNVTLSCEQNLNHDAMYWYRQDPGQGLRLIYYSQIVNDFQKGDIAEGYSVSREKKESFPLTVTSAQKNPTAFYLCASSISGGDHNEQFFGPGTRLTVL.

CDR3 in DNA: TGTGCCAGCAGTGTCAACAGGGCGGGCAATCAGCCCCAGCATTTT. Amino acids: CASSVNRAGNQPQHF. The rearrangement joins TRBV2 to TRBJ1-5; D may be TRBD1 (6 bases). CDR3 length: 15 residues. Per germline, CDR1 SNHLY and CDR2 FYNNEI. V was cut by 4 bases and J by 2 bases, with 12 bases left in between.

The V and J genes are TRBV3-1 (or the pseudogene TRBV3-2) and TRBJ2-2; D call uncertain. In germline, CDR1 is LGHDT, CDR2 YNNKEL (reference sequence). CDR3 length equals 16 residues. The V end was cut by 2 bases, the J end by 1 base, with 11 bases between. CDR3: CASSQYQALNTGELFF. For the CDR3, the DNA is TGTGCCAGCAGCCAATACCAAGCCTTGAACACCGGGGAGCTGTTTTTT.

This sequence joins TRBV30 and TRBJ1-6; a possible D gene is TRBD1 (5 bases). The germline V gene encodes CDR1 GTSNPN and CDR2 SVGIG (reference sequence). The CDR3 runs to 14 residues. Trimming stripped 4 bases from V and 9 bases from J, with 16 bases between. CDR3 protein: CAWKITRGGSPLHF. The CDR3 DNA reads TGTGCCTGGAAAATAACAAGGGGTGGTTCACCCCTCCACTTT. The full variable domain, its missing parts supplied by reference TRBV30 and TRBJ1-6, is SQTIHQWPATLVQPVGSPLSLECTVEGTSNPNLYWYRQAAGRGLQLLFYSVGIGQISSEVPQNLSASRPQDRQFILSSKKLLLSDSGFYLCAWKITRGGSPLHFGNGTRLTVT.

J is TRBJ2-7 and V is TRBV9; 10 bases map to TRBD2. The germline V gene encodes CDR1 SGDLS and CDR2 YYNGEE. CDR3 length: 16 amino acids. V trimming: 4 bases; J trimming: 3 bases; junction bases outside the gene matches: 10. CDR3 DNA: TGTGCCAGCAGCATCACCGGGACTAGCGTTATCTACGAGCAGTACTTC. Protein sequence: CASSITGTSVIYEQYF.

The DNA of the CDR3 is TGTGCCAGCAGCTTAGCGCGGGGGGCCCCAGATACGCAGTATTTT. This gives the protein CASSLARGAPDTQYF. The genes are TRBV7-2 and TRBJ2-3, with 8 bases identical to TRBD2. Looked up from germline, CDR1 is SGHTA and CDR2 is FQGNSA. This CDR3 spans 15 amino acids. The J segment lost 4 bases and the V segment lost 0 bases, leaving 3 bases of the junction unmatched. Together with reference TRBV7-2 and TRBJ2-3, the CDR3 gives the full variable domain: GAGVSQSPSNKVTEKGKDVELRCDPISGHTALYWYRQSLGQGLEFLIYFQGNSAPDKSGLPSDRFSAERTGGSVSTLTIQRTQQEDSAVYLCASSLARGAPDTQYFGPGTRLTVL.

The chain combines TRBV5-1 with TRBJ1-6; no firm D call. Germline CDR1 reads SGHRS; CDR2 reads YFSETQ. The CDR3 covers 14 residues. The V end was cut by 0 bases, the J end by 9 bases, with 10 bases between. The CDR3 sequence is CASSLAGEPSPLHF. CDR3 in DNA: TGCGCCAGCAGCTTGGCAGGCGAGCCTTCACCCCTCCACTTT.

The DNA of the CDR3 is TGTGCCAGCACTACGACAGGGATTAACTATGGCTACACCTTC. As protein: CASTTTGINYGYTF. The chain employs TRBV6-5 and TRBJ1-2; TRBD1 matches 7 bases. This CDR3 is 14 amino acids long. V gave up 7 bases and J gave up 1 base; unmatched junction bases: 6. Germline V gene sequence: CDR1 MNHEY, CDR2 SVGAGI.

As DNA, the CDR3 is TGTGCCAGCAGTCCACGACTAGCGGCCACGAACACCGGGGAGCTGTTTTTT. Encoded protein: CASSPRLAATNTGELFF. V is TRBV6-4 and J is TRBJ2-2; 9 bases fit TRBD2. V was clipped by 5 bases and J by 0 bases; unmatched bases: 7. CDR3 size: 17 residues. CDR1 and CDR2 (germline): MRHNA, SNTAGT.